The 26 T cell receptor beta chains presented below share a single source sample, sequenced in a study of naive CD8 T cells in extremely preterm neonates. TCRdb keeps only in-frame clones here, not all; method: immunoSEQ multiplex PCR. The sample contains around 5,000 clones, 95% to 98% of which appear only once. Cord blood came from elective full-term cesareans at 37-41 weeks without labor or membrane rupture. Material: naive CD8+ T cells from cord blood. These receptors were collected from a newborn in good health.

The chain combines TRBV4-3 with TRBJ2-5, with TRBD2 identical over 16 bases. The CDR3 has 18 residues. CDR1 and CDR2 (germline): LGHNA, YSLEER. V lost 0 bases and J lost 2; bases outside the gene matches: 3. CDR3 bases: TGCGCCAGCAGCCAAGATCCGGGACTAGCGGGGGGGCAAGAGACCCAGTACTTC. Its translation is CASSQDPGLAGGQETQYF.

This clone was recorded once. The chain uses TRBV12-1 and TRBJ2-7; the table assigns TRBD2, which was not confirmed against the DNA. TRBV12-1 is deemed a pseudogene. This CDR3 has 18 residues. In DNA form, the CDR3 reads TGTGCCAGCAGCTTTGAGGCTAGCGGGAGGGGGAGCTCCTACGAGCAGTACTTC. Protein: CASSFEASGRGSSYEQYF.

The chain recombines TRBV6-6 with TRBJ1-1; 8 bases line up with TRBD1. Germline V gene data show CDR1 as MNHNY and CDR2 as SVGAGI (reference sequence). J was trimmed by 4 bases and V by 3 bases; bases with no gene match: 4. This CDR3 is built from 14 residues. CDR3 DNA sequence: TGTGCCAGCAGTTATTCAACAGGGGGCACTGAAGCTTTCTTT. Amino acids: CASSYSTGGTEAFF.

This clone appeared a single time. This chain links TRBV5-1 with TRBJ2-7; TRBD1 matches at 8 bases. This CDR3 is built from 13 residues. Germline V gene sequence: CDR1 SGHRS, CDR2 YFSETQ. V dropped 5 bases and J dropped 3; count of bases not matched to a gene: 4. In DNA, the CDR3 is TGCGCCAGCAGTTACGGACAGGGCTACGAGCAGTACTTC. It codes for CASSYGQGYEQYF.

The chain employs TRBV4-1 and TRBJ2-7; perhaps TRBD2 as D (6 bases). V dropped 3 bases and J dropped 1 base, with 10 bases sitting between them. Germline V gene sequence: CDR1 MGHRA, CDR2 YSYEKL. The CDR3 totals 14 residues. The CDR3 coding sequence is TGCGCCAGCAGCCATCCCGGGACTTCCTACGAGCAGTACTTC. Protein: CASSHPGTSYEQYF.

The chain links TRBV28 to TRBJ1-5; 9 nucleotides align to TRBD1. V gave up 3 bases and J gave up 5 bases; unmatched junction bases: 11. Germline V gene lookup returns CDR1 MDHEN and CDR2 SYDVKM. CDR3 length: 17 amino acids. The CDR3 region has the DNA TGTGCCAGCAGTTTTCCACAGGGGGCGAAGGAGGATCAGCCCCAGCATTTT. This gives the protein CASSFPQGAKEDQPQHF.

V and J are TRBV9 and TRBJ1-3; possible D gene TRBD1, 5 bases. The germline V gene has CDR1 SGDLS and CDR2 YYNGEE. V was cut by 3 bases and J by 2 bases, with 12 bases left in between. The CDR3 covers 15 residues. CDR3 DNA sequence: TGTGCCAGCAGCGCCGGGGGGAGCCCTGGAAACACCATATATTTT. Its protein product is CASSAGGSPGNTIYF.

This clone was seen once. V gene TRBV5-8 combines with J gene TRBJ2-1, with TRBD2 identical over 8 bases. Germline values: CDR1 SGHTS, CDR2 YDEGEE. J was trimmed by 8 bases and V by 2 bases; bases with no gene match: 9. This CDR3 is 15 amino acids long. Written as DNA, the CDR3 is TGTGCCAGCAGCTTACCCAGCGGGAGTAAAGATGAGCAGTTCTTC. It translates to CASSLPSGSKDEQFF.

The gene calls are TRBV10-2 and TRBJ1-2, with a tentative D call TRBD1 (5 bases). The germline CDR1 and CDR2 sequences are WSHSY and SAAADI. The CDR3 runs 15 residues. Trimming took 2 bases from V and 0 from J, leaving 10 bases between them. CDR3 residues: CASSERGTANYGYTF. CDR3 DNA: TGCGCCAGCAGTGAGAGGGGAACCGCTAACTATGGCTACACCTTC.

The V and J genes are TRBV4-2 and TRBJ2-2, with 11 positions matching TRBD2. The CDR3 has 16 residues. V lost 0 bases, J lost 8 bases, and 5 bases stayed unmatched. Germline V gene sequence: CDR1 LGHNA, CDR2 YNFKEQ. The CDR3 loop is CASSQEASGGIGELFF. The CDR3 DNA sequence: TGTGCCAGCAGCCAAGAGGCTAGCGGGGGGATTGGGGAGCTGTTTTTT.

The chain has TRBV4-3 and TRBJ2-7; D is perhaps TRBD1 (5 bases). The germline V and J ends were trimmed by 0 bases and 1 base, with 19 bases remaining between them. The CDR3 sequence is 18 residues long. The V gene's germline CDR1 is LGHNA and CDR2 YSLEER. The CDR3 reads CASSQEWVAGIKSYEQYF. The CDR3 DNA follows: TGCGCCAGCAGCCAAGAGTGGGTGGCAGGGATAAAATCCTACGAGCAGTACTTC.

The rearrangement links TRBV10-1 to TRBJ1-3; D is unresolved. V was cut by 2 bases and J by 4 bases, with 9 bases left in between. CDR3 length equals 14 residues. CDR1 is WNHNN and CDR2 is SYGVQD in the germline V gene (reference sequence). In DNA form, the CDR3 reads TGCGCCAGCAGTGAGCAGGCTGAAGGAAACACCATATATTTT. Protein product: CASSEQAEGNTIYF.

The V and J genes are TRBV4-3 and TRBJ2-3, with a weak D call TRBD1 (6 bases). Trimming took off 1 base at V and 3 bases at J, with 8 bases between the two ends. The CDR3 sequence is 14 residues long. Germline V CDR1 and CDR2: LGHNA, YSLEER. The CDR3: CASSQARGTDTQYF. CDR3 in DNA: TGCGCCAGCAGCCAAGCCAGGGGAACAGATACGCAGTATTTT.

CDR3 bases: TGCGCCAGCAGTTTCGGACTAGCGGGAGCGACCGGGGAGCTGTTTTTT. Translation: CASSFGLAGATGELFF. The rearrangement joins TRBV4-1 to TRBJ2-2, with 13 nucleotides matching TRBD2. With V trimmed by 6 bases and J by 5 bases, 6 bases remained unmatched. The germline V gene encodes CDR1 MGHRA and CDR2 YSYEKL. CDR3 length equals 16 residues.

The chain recombines TRBV9 with TRBJ2-5; 8 positions match TRBD1. Judging by the DNA end, TRBJ2-7 fits better; the J call may be wrong. The CDR3 loop spans 12 amino acids. Germline V gives CDR1 SGDLS, CDR2 YYNGEE. The DNA of the CDR3 is TGTGCCAGCAGCGTAACAGGGGGCGAGCAGTACTTC. As protein: CASSVTGGEQYF.

The chain uses TRBV11-2 and TRBJ2-3, with 10 bases that match TRBD2. Trimming cost V 1 base and J 9 bases; bases outside gene matches: 10. CDR3 length equals 16 residues. Germline loops: CDR1 SGHAT, CDR2 FQNNGV. The CDR3 loop reads CASSLAGSGRRGTQYF. In DNA, the CDR3 is TGTGCCAGCAGCTTAGCGGGTAGCGGGAGGAGGGGAACGCAGTATTTT.

This clone was counted once. The chain has TRBV7-9 and TRBJ2-1; 7 bases align to TRBD1. The CDR3 covers 12 residues. V shed 8 bases, J shed 6 bases, and the junction held 4 bases outside the gene matches. The V gene's germline CDR1 is SEHNR and CDR2 FQNEAQ (reference sequence). The CDR3 bases are TGTGCCAGCGTGCACAGGGGCAATGAGCAGTTCTTC. It specifies CASVHRGNEQFF.

The rearrangement joins TRBV6-6 to TRBJ2-7; D possibly corresponds to TRBD2 (6 bases). This CDR3 has 15 residues. V lost 6 bases, J lost 7 bases, and 22 bases lay in between. The germline CDR1 and CDR2 sequences are MNHNY and SVGAGI (reference sequence). The CDR3 protein is CASSPDWAGPGEQYF. The CDR3 DNA sequence: TGTGCCAGCAGCCCCGACTGGGCGGGGCCGGGGGAGCAGTACTTC.

A remark on this clone: At the DNA level, this CDR3 is encoded by other sequences in the same sample as well. V usage is TRBV4-3 and J usage is TRBJ2-3; perhaps TRBD2 as D (5 bases). Germline lookup yields CDR1 LGHNA and CDR2 YSLEER. Trimming took 4 bases from V and 2 from J, leaving 22 bases between them. This CDR3 has 18 amino acids. The DNA of the CDR3 is TGCGCCAGCAGCCTATTTACCAGCGGACCATATCCCACAGATACGCAGTATTTT. Its protein product is CASSLFTSGPYPTDTQYF.

This chain joins TRBV27 and TRBJ2-7, with 7 bases lining up with TRBD1. CDR1 is MNHEY and CDR2 is SMNVEV in the germline V gene (reference sequence). This CDR3 is 13 amino acids long. V was pared by 4 bases and J by 0 bases, with 0 bases of the junction left unmatched. The CDR3 here is CASSWDSSYEQYF. Written as DNA, the CDR3 is TGTGCCAGCAGTTGGGACAGCTCCTACGAGCAGTACTTC.

The V and J genes are TRBV13 and TRBJ2-3; 8 nucleotides agree with TRBD2. Trimming at V came to 1 base and at J to 5 bases, leaving 14 bases not matched to a gene. The CDR3 runs 18 residues. In germline, CDR1 is PRHDT, CDR2 FYEKMQ (reference sequence). The CDR3 DNA sequence: TGTGCCAGCAGCTTAGTTAATGGACGGGGGGGCGCCGAAGATACGCAGTATTTT. This codes for CASSLVNGRGGAEDTQYF.

The V gene is TRBV19, the J gene TRBJ1-1, with D unresolved. The germline V gene has CDR1 LNHDA and CDR2 SQIVND (reference sequence). The CDR3 has 15 amino acids. V lost 1 base, J lost 1 base, and 10 bases lay in between. The CDR3 region is CASSIGWGGNTEAFF. For the CDR3, the DNA is TGTGCCAGTAGTATAGGGTGGGGAGGGAACACTGAAGCTTTCTTT. Complete variable domain (other parts from reference TRBV19 and TRBJ1-1): DGGITQSPKYLFRKEGQNVTLSCEQNLNHDAMYWYRQDPGQGLRLIYYSQIVNDFQKGDIAEGYSVSREKKESFPLTVTSAQKNPTAFYLCASSIGWGGNTEAFFGQGTRLTVV.

This clone came up once. The chain joins TRBV30 to TRBJ1-2, with TRBD1 matching 8 bases. This CDR3 is built from 15 residues. The V gene end was trimmed by 0 bases and the J gene end by 4 bases; junction bases not matched to a gene: 7. Germline V gene lookup returns CDR1 GTSNPN and CDR2 SVGIG (reference sequence). The CDR3 sequence: CAWSVLDRAVYGYTF. The CDR3 DNA reads TGTGCCTGGAGTGTACTGGACAGGGCCGTCTATGGCTACACCTTC.

The chain couples TRBV2 to TRBJ2-3; 12 bases are shared with TRBD2. The CDR3 loop spans 16 amino acids. The V gene end was trimmed by 8 bases and the J gene end by 2 bases; junction bases not matched to a gene: 8. Germline-derived CDR1 and CDR2 are SNHLY and FYNNEI. CDR3 nucleotides: TGTGCCAGCCTAGCGGGGGGGCCCCATTTCACAGATACGCAGTATTTT. Protein sequence: CASLAGGPHFTDTQYF.

The table lists this clone with a count of one. The V and J genes are TRBV27 and TRBJ2-1; 11 bases match TRBD2. CDR3 length: 14 residues. Germline CDR1 MNHEY, CDR2 SMNVEV (reference sequence). J gave up 5 bases and V 7 bases, and 4 bases lay outside the gene matches. CDR3 region: CASKLAGGHNEQFF. As DNA, the CDR3 is TGTGCCAGCAAGCTAGCGGGGGGACACAATGAGCAGTTCTTC.

The rearrangement joins TRBV29-1 to TRBJ2-2, with D possibly TRBD1 on 6 matching bases. V shed 6 bases and J shed 7 bases, with 12 bases lying between them. Germline CDR1 and CDR2: SQVTM and ANQGSEA. This CDR3 contains 12 residues. CDR3 residues: CSVDTRGGELFF. The CDR3 DNA sequence: TGCAGCGTGGACACCAGGGGCGGGGAGCTGTTTTTT.